This T cell receptor beta chain was recovered during a study of T cells after yellow fever vaccination. A process of 5'RACE template switching, which added a universal primer site and UMIs, was used to make TCR cDNA. TCRdb recomputed calls from the 5' RACE reads with MiXCR, one row per CDR3 protein. The data show more than 300,000 distinct CDR3 sequences, around 6.8% seen once. This clonotype was seen only a few times. The germline CDR1 and CDR2 sequences are SGDLS and YYNGEE. The length of the CDR3 is 13 residues. V lost 3 bases and J lost 3, with 7 bases in between. The rearrangement uses TRBV9 and TRBJ2-1; D gene uncertain. The clonotype was recovered from a man aged 18 to 30 who received the YFV17D yellow fever vaccine. The source was PBMCs, collected more than 35 days after the first yellow fever vaccination. This CDR3 reads CASSGGNYNEQFF. CDR3 sequence (DNA): TGTGCCAGCAGCGGGGGTAACTACAATGAGCAGTTCTTC.